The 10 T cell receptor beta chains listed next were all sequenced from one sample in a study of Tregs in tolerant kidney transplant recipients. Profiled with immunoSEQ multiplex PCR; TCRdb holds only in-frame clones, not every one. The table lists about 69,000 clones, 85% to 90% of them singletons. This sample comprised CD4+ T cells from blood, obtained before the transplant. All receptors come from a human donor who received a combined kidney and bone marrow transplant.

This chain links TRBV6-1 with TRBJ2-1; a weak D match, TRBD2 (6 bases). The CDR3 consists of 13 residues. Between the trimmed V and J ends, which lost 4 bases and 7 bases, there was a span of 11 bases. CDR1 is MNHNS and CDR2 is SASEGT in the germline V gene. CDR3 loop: CASSGRARNEQFF. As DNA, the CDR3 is TGTGCCAGCAGTGGGAGGGCCCGGAATGAGCAGTTCTTC.

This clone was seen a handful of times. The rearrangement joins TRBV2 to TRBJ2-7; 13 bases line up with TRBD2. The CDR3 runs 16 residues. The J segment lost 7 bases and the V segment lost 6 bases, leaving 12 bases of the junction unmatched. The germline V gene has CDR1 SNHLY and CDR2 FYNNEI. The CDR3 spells CASRSGLAGDLGEQYF. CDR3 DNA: TGTGCCAGCAGGTCTGGACTAGCGGGAGACTTAGGTGAGCAGTACTTC.

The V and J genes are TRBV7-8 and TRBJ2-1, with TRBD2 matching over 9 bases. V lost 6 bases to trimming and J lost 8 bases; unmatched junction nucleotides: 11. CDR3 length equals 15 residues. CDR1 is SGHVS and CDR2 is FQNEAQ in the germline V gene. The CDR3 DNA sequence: TGTGCCAGCAGTCCTAGCGGGATAGGGATATATGAGCAGTTCTTC. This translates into CASSPSGIGIYEQFF.

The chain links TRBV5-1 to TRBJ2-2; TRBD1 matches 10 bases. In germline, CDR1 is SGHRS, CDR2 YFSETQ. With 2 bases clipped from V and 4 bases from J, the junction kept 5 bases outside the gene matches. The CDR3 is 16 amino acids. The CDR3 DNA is TGCGCCAGCAGCTTCGACAGGGGGCTTAGCACCGGGGAGCTGTTTTTT. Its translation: CASSFDRGLSTGELFF.

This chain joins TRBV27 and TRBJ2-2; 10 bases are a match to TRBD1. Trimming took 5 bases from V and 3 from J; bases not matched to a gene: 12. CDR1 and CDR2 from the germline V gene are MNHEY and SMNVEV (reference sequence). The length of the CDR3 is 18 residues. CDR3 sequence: CASSRTRDRGQDTGELFF. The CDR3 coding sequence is TGTGCCAGCAGTCGGACCCGGGACAGGGGACAAGACACCGGGGAGCTGTTTTTT.

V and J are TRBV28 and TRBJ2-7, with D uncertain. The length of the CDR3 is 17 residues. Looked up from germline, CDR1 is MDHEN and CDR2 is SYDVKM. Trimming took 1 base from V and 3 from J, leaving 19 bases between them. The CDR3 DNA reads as TGTGCCAGCAGTTTATCACTTGGGCCAAAAAAGAACTACGAGCAGTACTTC. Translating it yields CASSLSLGPKKNYEQYF.

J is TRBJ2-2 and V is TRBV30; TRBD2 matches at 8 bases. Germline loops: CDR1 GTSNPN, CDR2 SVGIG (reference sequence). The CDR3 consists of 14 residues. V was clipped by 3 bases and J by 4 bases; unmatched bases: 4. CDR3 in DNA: TGTGCCTGGAGATTGGCGGGAGGCACCGGGGAGCTGTTTTTT. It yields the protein CAWRLAGGTGELFF.

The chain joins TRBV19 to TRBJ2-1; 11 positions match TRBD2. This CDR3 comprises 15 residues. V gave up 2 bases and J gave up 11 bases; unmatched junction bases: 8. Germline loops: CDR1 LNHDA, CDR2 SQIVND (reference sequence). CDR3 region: CASSILGSGRVKQFF. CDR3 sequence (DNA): TGTGCCAGTAGTATACTTGGTAGCGGGAGGGTCAAGCAGTTCTTC.

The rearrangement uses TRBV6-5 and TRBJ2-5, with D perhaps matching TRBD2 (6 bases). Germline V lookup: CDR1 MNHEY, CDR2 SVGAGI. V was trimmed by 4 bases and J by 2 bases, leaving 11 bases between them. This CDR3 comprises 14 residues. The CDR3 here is CASSSGTWQETQYF. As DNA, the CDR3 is TGTGCCAGCAGTTCCGGGACTTGGCAAGAGACCCAGTACTTC.

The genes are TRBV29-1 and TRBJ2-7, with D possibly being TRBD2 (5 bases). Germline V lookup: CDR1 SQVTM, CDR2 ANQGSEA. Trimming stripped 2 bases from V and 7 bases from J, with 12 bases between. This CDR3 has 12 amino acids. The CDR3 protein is CSVERTSGEQYF. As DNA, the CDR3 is TGCAGCGTTGAAAGGACCTCGGGGGAGCAGTACTTC.